A selection of T cell receptor beta chains follows, all from one sample in a study of T cells in Graves' hyperthyroidism and ophthalmopathy. One entry per CDR3 protein, called by TCRdb with MiXCR from the multiplex PCR reads. The data hold approximately 510,000 distinct CDR3 sequences, with around 21% observed a single time. The sequenced sample was blood. Source of these receptors: a man between 18 and 35 years old with Graves' hyperthyroidism. Both conserved end residues are part of each CDR3. The D gene is left open where the match is weak. Where a row states a size, it is once, few, many or the class of an expanded clone; other rows omit it.

CDR3nt,CDR3aa,v_gene,abundance,d_gene,j_gene
TGTGCCAGCAGCCAAGAGAGAGGGCAGCCCCAGCATTTT,CASSQERGQPQHF,TRBV14,-,-,TRBJ1-5
TGTGCCAGTAAGGGAGCCCTTAAGGGACTCGATGGCTACACCTTC,CASKGALKGLDGYTF,TRBV9,many,-,TRBJ1-2
TGTGCCAGCAGTGACCATTCCGGGACGAGATTTGGCCAGCCCCAGCATTTT,CASSDHSGTRFGQPQHF,TRBV6-4,many,-,TRBJ1-5
TGTGCCAGCAGCTCCCCCCAAGGAGAGCAGTACTTC,CASSSPQGEQYF,TRBV5-4,many,-,TRBJ2-7
TGTGCCAGCAGCCAAGGGAGGAACCGGTACGAGCAGTACTTC,CASSQGRNRYEQYF,TRBV3-1,many,-,TRBJ2-7
TGTGCCAGCAGCTTAATAGCGGGAGGGCCGAGCGAGCAGTACTTC,CASSLIAGGPSEQYF,TRBV7-3,-,TRBD2,TRBJ2-7
TGTGCCAGCAGCTTTCAGGGGTGGATGAACACTGAAGCTTTCTTT,CASSFQGWMNTEAFF,TRBV5-8,many,-,TRBJ1-1
TGTGCCAGCAGTTACTCCTCAGGTTCTGGGTACACCTTC,CASSYSSGSGYTF,TRBV6-5,many,-,TRBJ1-2
TGCAGCGTCAACAGGGGAAGGGGGGGCGAGCAGTACTTC,CSVNRGRGGEQYF,TRBV20-1,many,-,TRBJ2-7
TGTGCCAGCAGTTCATTCCTAGGCAAGAGACAGGGGGCTATTTCGGTGGGCACCTTC,CASSSFLGKRQGAISVGTF,TRBV12-3/TRBV12-4,-,TRBD1,TRBJ1-2
TGTGCCAGCAGTTCAGGGGCAGAGACCCAGTACTTC,CASSSGAETQYF,TRBV6-1,many,-,TRBJ2-5
TGTGCCAGCAGTTACGCACAGGGAGGCCCTGAAGCTTTCTTT,CASSYAQGGPEAFF,TRBV6-5,many,-,TRBJ1-1
TGTGCCAGCAGCTTAAGGACAGGGGGTGCCTACTATGGCTACACCTTC,CASSLRTGGAYYGYTF,TRBV7-8,-,TRBD1,TRBJ1-2
TGCAGTGCCCTCCTAGCGGGGGGTCCCTCCTACGAGCAGTACTTC,CSALLAGGPSYEQYF,TRBV20-1,many,TRBD2,TRBJ2-7
TGCAGCGCTAAGGGACAGGAGCAAGAGACCCAGTACTTC,CSAKGQEQETQYF,TRBV29-1,many,TRBD1,TRBJ2-5
TGTGCCTGCACTAACGGGGGCGCCTACGAGCAGTACTTC,CACTNGGAYEQYF,TRBV30,few,-,TRBJ2-7
TGCAGCGTATCGGGGACCGGCCACCATGGCTACACCTTC,CSVSGTGHHGYTF,TRBV29-1,many,-,TRBJ1-2
TGTGCCAGCAGCTTATCGGGGACAGACGGTAACTATGGCTACACCTTC,CASSLSGTDGNYGYTF,TRBV11-1,many,TRBD1,TRBJ1-2
TGTGCCAGCAGCTGGACTAGCGGGGCCACCGGGGAGCTGTTTTTT,CASSWTSGATGELFF,TRBV7-9,many,TRBD2,TRBJ2-2
TGTGCCAGTAGTACCACAGGGGTGGTCGGGGAGCTGTTTTTT,CASSTTGVVGELFF,TRBV19,many,TRBD1,TRBJ2-2